This T cell receptor beta chain was sequenced during a study of blood T cell repertoires in COVID-19 (dated by TCRdb to about 2020). Background on the whole study: Collaborator samples came from the United States, Italy and Spain and covered acute and convalescent phases of COVID-19. Subjects who had been exposed to COVID-19, were actively infected with it, or had recovered from it provided the deeply sampled blood TCRbeta repertoires that made up the dataset. The repertoires were released in a freely available public database intended as a resource for research on the immune response to SARS-CoV-2. A de-identified subject ID, COVID-19 status, age in years and sex were almost always included in the sample metadata. Where available, HLA class I and class II types were obtained from metadata supplied by the sample provider rather than from assay-based typing. Samples were obtained from the ongoing ImmuneRACE study (first 160 participants) and from about 1,300 subjects provided by 6 global collaborators. The material from the prospective study consisted of cDNA or gDNA derived from T cells, B-cell-depleted T cells, or PBMCs.

Relative to germline, V is 8 bases shorter and J is 5 bases shorter, with 12 bases between their ends. The germline V gene (reference sequence) gives CDR1 as LNHDA and CDR2 as SQIVND. The cysteine opens and the phenylalanine closes a CDR3 of 12 amino acids. Just the 36-base CDR3 DNA is kept, in frame starting at base 1. Turning to this clone: The antigen it recognizes is unknown. No much larger clone exists at a distance of one base, and base qualities are not known.

Summary of the overall study and its limitations: The amount of clinical and demographic metadata varied by source and participant and was provided uncurated.

The immunoSEQ Assay, a bias-controlled multiplex PCR, was used to amplify TCRbeta CDR3 regions from genomic DNA. The original methods were these. The number of nucleated cells in each sample was estimated from the amplification of reference gene primers within the assay. To quantify the absolute abundance of each unique TCRbeta CDR3 rearrangement, sequence reads were collapsed and filtered. For each sample, productive Simpson clonality was calculated as the square root of Simpson's diversity index across productive rearrangements. TCRdb carries this immuneACCESS record with in-frame sequences only. Its versions omit some clonotypes, under half of them owing to an unresolved V gene in the studies checked, with the rest unexplained. That table gives V, J and clone size, and the DNA gave D and trimming. Recorded for this sample are around 72,000 clones; around 92% of them occurred a single time. The ten largest clones capture about an eighth of the sample.

Collaborating institutions collected whole blood in K2EDTA tubes following their own protocols. For TCRbeta analysis, collaborator samples were shipped as frozen whole blood, as isolated PBMCs, or as DNA extracted from either sample type. The chain is assembled from TRBV19 and TRBJ2-5, and TRBD1 may be the D gene, going by 5 matching bases. What was sequenced was peripheral blood. The receptor comes from a human donor with active COVID-19. The donor label of this sample is uncertain. In nucleotides, the sequence is TGTGCCAGTCGACAGTCCGGGGAGACCCAGTACTTC. Its protein reads: CASRQSGETQYF.